These 13 T cell receptor beta chains share one sample of origin, sequenced in a study of T cell responses to AZD1222 COVID-19 vaccine. The assay was immunoSEQ multiplex PCR, and TCRdb's table has in-frame clones only and misses some. The data contain 110,000 to 150,000 clones, roughly 88% of them seen just once; the ten biggest clones take up 3% to 4.5%. The sequences come from peripheral blood, collected on day 0 of AZD1222 vaccination. The receptors derive from an adult in good health.

This clone was seen a few times. The genes are TRBV4-2 and TRBJ2-1; D is uncertain. Trimming took off 3 bases at V and 6 bases at J, with 12 bases between the two ends. Per germline, CDR1 LGHNA and CDR2 YNFKEQ. The CDR3 runs to 14 residues. The CDR3 loop reads CASSQVEVINEQFF. CDR3 nucleotide sequence: TGTGCCAGCAGCCAGGTAGAGGTGATCAATGAGCAGTTCTTC.

In its sample, this clone was seen a few times. The V and J genes are TRBV7-9 and TRBJ1-1; no definite D call. V dropped 5 bases and J dropped 8 bases, with 18 bases sitting between them. The CDR3 runs to 14 residues. CDR1 is SEHNR and CDR2 is FQNEAQ in the germline V gene (reference sequence). CDR3 sequence: CASSPRPAEYEAFF. The CDR3 region has the DNA TGTGCCAGCAGCCCCCGGCCCGCGGAATACGAAGCTTTCTTT.

The V gene is TRBV7-8, the J gene TRBJ2-4; D gene ambiguous. The germline CDR1 and CDR2 sequences are SGHVS and FQNEAQ. Trimming pared 0 bases from V and 1 base from J, leaving 4 bases between. The CDR3 is 14 amino acids. CDR3 in amino acids: CASSLAEAKNIQYF. Written as DNA, the CDR3 is TGTGCCAGCAGCTTAGCCGAGGCCAAAAACATTCAGTACTTC.

The chain uses TRBV12-3 or TRBV12-4 and TRBJ2-3, with unresolved D. This CDR3 has 12 amino acids. Trimming shortened V by 6 bases and J by 2 bases, and 6 bases separated the two germline ends. The CDR3 reads CASSPPTDTQYF. CDR3 DNA: TGTGCCAGCAGCCCCCCCACAGATACGCAGTATTTT.

This clone was seen a single time. The chain has TRBV4-3 and TRBJ2-1; D is ambiguous. The CDR3 loop spans 15 amino acids. Germline V gene data show CDR1 as LGHNA and CDR2 as YSLEER. V gave up 4 bases and J gave up 4 bases, with 14 bases separating them. CDR3 sequence (DNA): TGCGCCAGCAGCCGGTTGGGCGGTGAATACAATGAGCAGTTCTTC. The encoded protein is CASSRLGGEYNEQFF.

The genes are TRBV12-3 or TRBV12-4 and TRBJ1-6, with D maybe TRBD1 (6 bases). Trimming removed 4 bases from V and 13 bases from J, with 8 bases in between. This CDR3 contains 11 residues. In nucleotides, the CDR3 is TGTGCCAGCAGTTGGGGGCAGCCCCTCCACTTT. Its translation is CASSWGQPLHF.

This clone was detected only once. The rearrangement uses TRBV7-3 and TRBJ1-1; possible D gene TRBD1, 6 bases. V was clipped by 6 bases and J by 8 bases, with 16 bases between them. Germline V gives CDR1 SGHTA, CDR2 FQGTGA. The CDR3 consists of 13 residues. The CDR3 DNA follows: TGTGCCAGCAGACTAACGGGCGGGACAGAAGCTTTCTTT. It codes for CASRLTGGTEAFF. The full variable domain, completed using reference TRBV7-3 and TRBJ1-1, is GAGVSQTPSNKVTEKGKYVELRCDPISGHTALYWYRQSLGQGPEFLIYFQGTGAADDSGLPNDRFFAVRPEGSVSTLKIQRTERGDSAVYLCASRLTGGTEAFFGQGTRLTVV.

The chain couples TRBV19 to TRBJ1-5; a weak D match, TRBD1 (5 bases). The CDR3 runs 16 residues. Germline CDR1 LNHDA, CDR2 SQIVND (reference sequence). Between the trimmed V and J ends, which lost 0 bases and 4 bases, there was a span of 13 bases. Here the CDR3 DNA reads TGTGCCAGTAGTATAGAAACAGGTTCGGTGAATCAGCCCCAGCATTTT. It specifies CASSIETGSVNQPQHF.

The chain joins TRBV28 to TRBJ2-7, with 7 positions matching TRBD1. This CDR3 contains 15 residues. V lost 4 bases, J lost 3 bases, and 9 bases stayed unmatched. Germline CDR1 MDHEN, CDR2 SYDVKM. For the CDR3, the DNA is TGTGCCAGCAGTTCCTCGAGGGACAGCTACTACGAGCAGTACTTC. Translated, it gives CASSSSRDSYYEQYF.

This sequence joins TRBV7-2 and TRBJ1-2; 8 bases are a match to TRBD1. Germline V gene sequence: CDR1 SGHTA, CDR2 FQGNSA. The CDR3 spans 15 residues. The trim removed 4 bases at V and 2 bases at J, leaving 6 bases unmatched. CDR3 DNA: TGTGCCAGCAGCTCCGGACAGGGTGGGAACTATGGCTACACCTTC. Encoded protein: CASSSGQGGNYGYTF.

The chain carries TRBV9 and TRBJ2-1; no reliable D call. Trimming cost V 0 bases and J 6 bases, with 13 bases left between them. From germline, CDR1 is SGDLS and CDR2 YYNGEE. The CDR3 is 15 amino acids. The DNA for the CDR3 is TGTGCCAGCAGCGTAGAGGGCAGTTTGTTCAATGAGCAGTTCTTC. This gives the protein CASSVEGSLFNEQFF.

The chain links TRBV24-1 to TRBJ2-2; D remains ambiguous. Germline V gene lookup returns CDR1 KGHDR and CDR2 SFDVKD. The CDR3 sequence is 13 residues long. The germline V and J ends were trimmed by 7 bases and 4 bases, with 9 bases remaining between them. This CDR3 is CATSPGATGELFF. DNA for the CDR3: TGTGCCACCAGCCCAGGCGCCACCGGGGAGCTGTTTTTT.

CDR3 coding DNA: TGCGCCAGCAATGCTCAGGGGGTAACCTACAATGAGCAGTTCTTC. Amino acid sequence: CASNAQGVTYNEQFF. This chain connects TRBV5-1 to TRBJ2-1; 7 nucleotides align to TRBD1. Germline-derived CDR1 and CDR2 are SGHRS and YFSETQ. This CDR3 contains 15 residues. The V segment lost 6 bases and the J segment 2 bases; nucleotides outside the gene matches: 8.